The entry that follows covers one TCR beta chain sequence. Its target is not known. This sample is part of a study of T cell responses to AZD1222 COVID-19 vaccine. Data came from immunoSEQ multiplex PCR; TCRdb stores just in-frame clones and leaves some out. The sample yields more than 150,000 clones, roughly 90% seen once. Germline V gene sequence: CDR1 MNHEY, CDR2 SVGEGT. This CDR3 is 16 amino acids long. V gave up 2 bases and J gave up 2 bases; unmatched junction bases: 6. Findings and limits, study-wide: Nearly half of the spike-specific TCRs reportedly recognize variant regions that carry no mutations. Mostly white British, mostly female donors; authors suggested clonal diversity may be underestimated. The study found vaccine-associated CD4 TCRs spanning spike, dominant at 160-218 and 743-854.

Material: peripheral blood, obtained on day 0 of AZD1222 vaccination. The sequence was collected from an adult in good health. J is TRBJ2-3 and V is TRBV6-2 or TRBV6-3, with 8 positions matching TRBD2. The CDR3 DNA is TGTGCCAGCAGTTACGGCCTAGCGGGCCCCACAGATACGCAGTATTTT. Protein sequence: CASSYGLAGPTDTQYF.